The 7 T cell receptor beta chains in this list originate from one sample, sequenced in a study of human T cells and chemical hapten exposure. Documented time point: healthy volunteer bleed at 2 weeks. The total RNA was obtained from whole blood that was not fractionated. TCRdb ran MiXCR on the RACE reads and lists one entry per CDR3 protein. The repertoire holds 43,000 or so distinct CDR3 sequences, with about 3.9% as singletons. Input material: whole blood. These receptors were collected from a female donor in good health. Some clones in this sample may be carry-over from other donors' samples.

In its sample, this clonotype was seen many times. V and J are TRBV7-6 and TRBJ2-3; no clear D. Germline CDR1 SGHVS, CDR2 FNYEAQ. Trimming pared 4 bases from V and 4 bases from J, leaving 12 bases between. The CDR3 length is 14 residues. The DNA of the CDR3 is TGTGCCAGCAGCTCCCGTTACATAGCAGATACGCAGTATTTT. Its protein is CASSSRYIADTQYF.

This clonotype showed up many times. The gene calls are TRBV12-3 or TRBV12-4 and TRBJ2-1; D is unresolved. This CDR3 is 12 amino acids long. V lost 8 bases to trimming and J lost 12 bases, with 17 bases between them. For the CDR3, the DNA is TGTGCCAGCTCCCCGACCGGATTAGGGCAGTTCTTC. Translating gives CASSPTGLGQFF.

This clonotype was seen many times. The genes are TRBV7-6 and TRBJ2-1, with 11 bases that match TRBD2. This CDR3 region has 15 residues. With 0 bases clipped from V and 7 bases from J, the junction kept 2 bases outside the gene matches. Germline CDR1 reads SGHVS; CDR2 reads FNYEAQ. Here the CDR3 reads CASSLALAGGNEQFF. The CDR3 DNA sequence: TGTGCCAGCAGCTTAGCTCTAGCGGGGGGAAATGAGCAGTTCTTC.

This clonotype was seen a few times. The J gene is TRBJ1-1, the V gene TRBV6-6, with TRBD1 as a possible D gene (6 bases). V gave up 5 bases and J gave up 5 bases, with 18 bases separating them. From germline, CDR1 is MNHNY and CDR2 SVGAGI (reference sequence). This CDR3 comprises 15 residues. DNA of the CDR3: TGTGCCAGCAGTCCCATTGGGGGGGGCGGGACTGAAGCTTTCTTT. Amino acid sequence: CASSPIGGGGTEAFF.

There are many counts of this clonotype. The V call is TRBV6-6, the J call TRBJ2-3; perhaps TRBD1 as D (6 bases). This CDR3 contains 13 residues. V gave up 6 bases and J gave up 3 bases, with 10 bases separating them. CDR1 MNHNY and CDR2 SVGAGI come from the germline V gene (reference sequence). The CDR3 protein is CASRETGTDTQYF. The CDR3 coding sequence is TGTGCCAGCAGGGAAACAGGGACAGATACGCAGTATTTT.

At least ten counts were recorded for this clonotype. The chain recombines TRBV6-6 with TRBJ1-5; 10 nucleotides align to TRBD1. CDR3 length: 21 residues. The junction had 17 bases not matched to a gene; V was cut back by 3 bases and J by 0 bases. From germline, CDR1 is MNHNY and CDR2 SVGAGI (reference sequence). The CDR3 DNA is TGTGCCAGCAGTTATCCGAGACAGGGGGCTCTAGAGGGTAATAGCAATCAGCCCCAGCATTTT. This gives the protein CASSYPRQGALEGNSNQPQHF.

In its sample, this clonotype was seen a few times. The CDR3, as DNA: TGCAGTGCTGGGACAGGGAACACCGGGGAGCTGTTTTTT. It is translated as CSAGTGNTGELFF. The gene calls are TRBV20-1 and TRBJ2-2, with 8 bases identical to TRBD1. Germline lookup yields CDR1 DFQATT and CDR2 SNEGSKA (reference sequence). CDR3 length equals 13 residues. The V gene end was trimmed by 5 bases and the J gene end by 1 base; junction bases not matched to a gene: 0.